The 15 T cell receptor beta chains reported below all come from one sample, sequenced in a study of blood T cell repertoires in COVID-19. Repertoires were generated with immunoSEQ multiplex PCR, while TCRdb's copy carries only in-frame clones and drops some. Among some 110,000 clones listed, roughly 85% were seen once. The sequenced sample was peripheral blood. These receptors all stem from a man aged 30-40 years with acute or convalescent COVID-19.

This chain connects TRBV7-9 to TRBJ1-2, with 7 nucleotides matching TRBD1. Trimming took 5 bases from V and 5 from J; bases not matched to a gene: 5. Germline CDR1 SEHNR, CDR2 FQNEAQ (reference sequence). The CDR3 runs 13 residues. CDR3 sequence (DNA): TGTGCCAGCAGCCTCGGGACAGTTTATGGCTACACCTTC. Protein: CASSLGTVYGYTF. Using reference TRBV7-9 and TRBJ1-2 for the parts outside the CDR3, the full variable domain is DTGVSQNPRHKITKRGQNVTFRCDPISEHNRLYWYRQTLGQGPEFLTYFQNEAQLEKSRLLSDRFSAERPKGSFSTLEIQRTEQGDSAMYLCASSLGTVYGYTFGSGTRLTVV.

The genes are TRBV6-6 and TRBJ2-1; possible D gene TRBD2, 5 bases. Trimming removed 6 bases from V and 11 bases from J, with 14 bases in between. CDR1 is MNHNY, CDR2 SVGAGI, per germline (reference sequence). The CDR3 is 12 amino acids. The CDR3 DNA reads as TGTGCCAGCAGACCACGCGACTACCAGCAGTTCTTC. This gives the protein CASRPRDYQQFF.

The chain joins TRBV7-3 to TRBJ2-3; 9 nucleotides match TRBD2. CDR1 and CDR2 (germline): SGHTA, FQGTGA. After removal of 5 bases from V and 0 bases from J, the junction contained 3 bases not matched to a gene. The CDR3 spans 15 residues. CDR3 DNA sequence: TGTGCCAGCAGCCGGAGCGGGGGGAGCACAGATACGCAGTATTTT. This encodes CASSRSGGSTDTQYF.

The chain combines TRBV5-3 with TRBJ2-3, with TRBD2 matching over 10 bases. TRBV5-3 is designated an ORF whose function remains uncertain. There are 17 residues in the CDR3. V lost 3 bases and J lost 1; bases outside the gene matches: 8. The DNA of the CDR3 is TGTGCCAGAAGCTCATCCGGGACTAGCGTCGGCACAGATACGCAGTATTTT. As protein: CARSSSGTSVGTDTQYF.

The chain is built from TRBV2 and TRBJ1-1; D is ambiguous. This CDR3 contains 12 residues. Germline V gene data show CDR1 as SNHLY and CDR2 as FYNNEI. V lost 6 bases and J lost 6, with 11 bases in between. CDR3 sequence reads: CASRRHGAEAFF. CDR3 DNA sequence: TGTGCCAGCAGACGACACGGGGCTGAAGCTTTCTTT. Complete variable domain (other parts from reference TRBV2 and TRBJ1-1): EPEVTQTPSHQVTQMGQEVILRCVPISNHLYFYWYRQILGQKVEFLVSFYNNEISEKSEIFDDQFSVERPDGSNFTLKIRSTKLEDSAMYFCASRRHGAEAFFGQGTRLTVV.

The chain uses TRBV7-2 and TRBJ2-5; 9 bases line up with TRBD1. CDR3 length: 14 residues. The V and J ends lost 1 base and 7 bases, in that order; junction bases with no gene match: 4. CDR1 SGHTA and CDR2 FQGNSA come from the germline V gene. CDR3 nucleotide sequence: TGTGCCAGCAGCTTAGACAGGGGGCCCGGGACCCAGTACTTC. This encodes CASSLDRGPGTQYF.

This clone has only a few counts. J is TRBJ1-2 and V is TRBV9; TRBD1 matches at 8 bases. Trimming cost V 5 bases and J 3 bases; bases outside gene matches: 6. The CDR3 length is 14 residues. Germline assignment: CDR1 SGDLS and CDR2 YYNGEE. The CDR3 coding sequence is TGTGCCAGCAGTCGACAGGGGTTGGACTATGGCTACACCTTC. This gives the protein CASSRQGLDYGYTF.

The V and J genes are TRBV21-1 and TRBJ2-6; the tabulated D call, TRBD1, remains unverified against the DNA. TRBV21-1 is deemed a pseudogene. The CDR3 has 23 amino acids. The CDR3 DNA sequence: TGTGCCAGCAGCAAAATGATCCCCCTAGTTCAGGGGGGCAAGAGCTCTGGGGCCAACGTCCTGACTTTC. It is translated as CASSKMIPLVQGGKSSGANVLTF.

V usage is TRBV7-9 and J usage is TRBJ2-1, with D maybe TRBD2 (6 bases). V gave up 5 bases and J gave up 10 bases, with 12 bases separating them. This CDR3 region has 12 residues. CDR1 is SEHNR and CDR2 is FQNEAQ in the germline V gene (reference sequence). The CDR3 DNA reads TGTGCCAGCAGCAAAACTAGCTTCGAGCAGTTCTTC. Protein sequence: CASSKTSFEQFF.

The count of this clone is one. The gene calls are TRBV7-9 and TRBJ2-1, with 9 bases matching TRBD2. Germline values: CDR1 SEHNR, CDR2 FQNEAQ (reference sequence). The J segment lost 4 bases and the V segment lost 7 bases, leaving 5 bases of the junction unmatched. The CDR3 is 14 residues long. CDR3 region: CASTLAGIYNEQFF. As DNA, the CDR3 is TGTGCCAGCACCCTAGCGGGAATATACAATGAGCAGTTCTTC.

The chain combines TRBV13 with TRBJ2-3, with 8 bases fitting TRBD2. The CDR3 has 16 residues. V shed 6 bases, J shed 1 base, and the junction held 9 bases outside the gene matches. The germline V gene encodes CDR1 PRHDT and CDR2 FYEKMQ (reference sequence). The CDR3 here is CASSLHGGAGTDTQYF. Written as DNA, the CDR3 is TGTGCCAGCAGTTTGCACGGGGGGGCCGGCACAGATACGCAGTATTTT.

The chain carries TRBV18 and TRBJ1-4, with a weak D call TRBD1 (6 bases). CDR1 and CDR2 from the germline V gene are KGHSH and LQKENI. V lost 6 bases, J lost 5 bases, and 16 bases lay in between. The CDR3 contains 15 residues. The CDR3 sequence is CASSQEGGRNEKLFF. The CDR3 DNA sequence: TGTGCCAGCTCCCAAGAGGGGGGGCGAAATGAAAAACTGTTTTTT.

V gene TRBV5-5 combines with J gene TRBJ1-5; TRBD1 aligns across 11 bases. There are 16 residues in the CDR3. Germline V lookup: CDR1 SGHKS, CDR2 YYEKEE (reference sequence). V lost 3 bases to trimming and J lost 6 bases; unmatched junction nucleotides: 8. The CDR3 reads CASSWALGTGGQPQHF. As DNA, the CDR3 is TGTGCCAGCAGCTGGGCTCTTGGGACAGGGGGTCAGCCCCAGCATTTT.

With respect to this clone: Different DNA sequences within this sample yield the same CDR3. The rearrangement joins TRBV19 to TRBJ1-1, with a possible D match to TRBD1 (5 bases). The germline V gene encodes CDR1 LNHDA and CDR2 SQIVND (reference sequence). There are 14 residues in the CDR3. The V and J ends lost 2 bases and 0 bases respectively, with 7 bases between them. DNA of the CDR3: TGTGCCAGTAGTATACAGGGTATGAACACTGAAGCTTTCTTT. Protein sequence: CASSIQGMNTEAFF.

V is TRBV13 and J is TRBJ1-2, with 9 bases lining up with TRBD1. This CDR3 comprises 16 residues. Germline CDR1 PRHDT, CDR2 FYEKMQ (reference sequence). J was trimmed by 6 bases and V by 2 bases; bases with no gene match: 10. The CDR3: CASSLFSQGAVDGYTF. CDR3 nucleotides: TGTGCCAGCAGCTTATTCTCACAGGGGGCGGTGGATGGCTACACCTTC.